This record concerns one TCR beta chain sequence. This clonotype was counted between two and nine times. Its antigen is still unknown. No per-base quality is available; no much larger clone lies one base away. Library generation was performed with PCR. TCR sequencing of DNA from cultured CD4+ T cells used the Oncomine TCR Beta short-read assay at the Johns Hopkins FTIC core. The QIAamp micro DNA kit was used to extract genomic DNA from the cultured CD4+ T cells. Oncomine TCR Beta libraries from cultured CD4+ T cells were pooled using unique dual indexes and sequenced on an Illumina iSeq 100. The paper's processing steps were these. Non-productive sequences were filtered out, and CDR3s that did not start with C, did not end with F or W, or were shorter than 7 amino acids were discarded. The MANAFEST web application was used to identify antigen-specific clonotypes by comparing peptide-stimulated wells against reference wells and other culture wells. An FDR below 0.05, an odds ratio above 5, and a productive frequency above 0.1% in at least two of three replicate wells were required for clones to be considered positive. Cross-reactive clonotypes were defined as significantly expanded in both SARS-CoV-2 spike wells and at least one common cold coronavirus spike condition. CDR3 homology was assessed with Levenshtein distances (stringdist) and unrooted phylogenetic trees (ape) in R version 3.6.1. Using fastp at Q25 and MiXCR, TCRdb reprocessed the public reads and kept productive beta chains. Entries are consolidated by CDR3 protein sequence, retaining the most common genes and DNA. The V and J calls here are based on TCRdb, not the publication. This sample gives 6,500 to 9,500 distinct CDR3 sequences in total; about 43% of them show up just once. The top ten hold roughly 17% of the sample.

The entry originates in a study of vaccination and CD4 T cells after COVID-19 (dated by TCRdb to the early 2020s). Some background on the complete study: In the convalescent cohort there were six males and four females, among whom were two Hispanic individuals, seven Caucasians, two Asians and one multiracial person. Participants received two doses of either the Pfizer-BioNTech BNT162b2 vaccine (n=8) or the Moderna mRNA-1273 vaccine (n=2). Post-COVID blood samples were collected from convalescent patients a median of roughly 100 days after diagnosis, with a range of about 35 to 161 days. Post-vaccine blood samples were collected a median of around 70 days after the second vaccine dose, ranging from about 13 to 241 days. For stimulating the cultures, overlapping spike peptide pools were used, derived from SARS-CoV-2 as well as from the common cold coronaviruses HCoV-NL63, HCoV-OC43 and HCoV-229E. Control cultures received a CEFX viral epitope pool as the positive control, an HIV-1 Nef peptide pool as the negative control, or no peptide. In ten to eleven COVID-19 convalescent patients and a handful of infection-naive healthy vaccine recipients, the spike-specific CD4+ TCR repertoire before mRNA vaccination was compared with the repertoire after mRNA vaccination. At the TCR clonotype level, an earlier paper using these donors assessed memory CD4+ T cell crossreactivity between SARS-CoV-2 and common cold coronavirus spike proteins. Overall study results and their limits: The median count of SARS-CoV-2-reactive clonotypes went up from roughly 21 after infection to about 40 after vaccination, although the change was not significant. In convalescent patients, a median roughly 83% of post-vaccine SARS-CoV-2-reactive clones were detected only after vaccination, and vaccine-specific priming was suggested by this finding. The study included relatively few convalescent patients and did not analyze early timepoints after natural infection. Nearly all vaccine-specific clones in convalescent patients (304 of 307) were mono-reactive for SARS-CoV-2 spike rather than cross-reactive with common cold coronaviruses.

The CDR3 runs 13 amino acids, cysteine and phenylalanine included. Kept here is only the CDR3 DNA, which spans 39 bases and is read in frame from base 1. V is cut back by 4 bases and J by 6 bases, with 5 bases in the junction unmatched. Reading the germline V gene gives CDR1 SGHTA and CDR2 FQGNSA. Reading the label with the study, this specimen's treatment or condition is: 10-day PBMC culture with coronavirus spike peptide pools or control peptides (ViraFEST assay). CD4+ T cells from unexposed donors were collected before the COVID-19 pandemic (2011-2018). The ViraFEST assay, used in the study, expanded antigen-specific T cells with peptide pools and then identified the expanded clonotypes through TCR sequencing. Each well held about 2.2 million PBMCs cultured in IMDM containing approximately 5% human AB serum and approximately 9.8 IU/ml IL-2, with around 9.7 ug/ml peptide pools added. On days 3 and 7, half of the culture medium was replaced with fresh IL-2-containing medium. After 10 to 11 days of culture, CD4+ T cells were isolated by negative selection with the EasySep CD4+ T cell isolation kit. As far as cell numbers permitted, CD4+ T cells from unexposed donors were tested for reactivity against SARS-CoV-2 S and N as well as four spike pools from common cold coronaviruses. Ficoll-Paque Plus gradient centrifugation was used to isolate PBMCs from whole blood, and the isolated PBMCs were then either used fresh or cryopreserved at -140C. Each culture condition was generally run in triplicate wells. Leukapheresis product for the unexposed donors was purchased commercially.

Input material: CD4+ T cells from blood, cultured in vitro. The source is a human donor in good health. This chain joins TRBV7-2 to TRBJ2-5, with 7 bases in between that match TRBD2. CDR3 region: CASSWSGAKTQYF. In nucleotide form, the sequence is TGTGCCAGCAGCTGGAGCGGGGCGAAGACCCAGTACTTC.